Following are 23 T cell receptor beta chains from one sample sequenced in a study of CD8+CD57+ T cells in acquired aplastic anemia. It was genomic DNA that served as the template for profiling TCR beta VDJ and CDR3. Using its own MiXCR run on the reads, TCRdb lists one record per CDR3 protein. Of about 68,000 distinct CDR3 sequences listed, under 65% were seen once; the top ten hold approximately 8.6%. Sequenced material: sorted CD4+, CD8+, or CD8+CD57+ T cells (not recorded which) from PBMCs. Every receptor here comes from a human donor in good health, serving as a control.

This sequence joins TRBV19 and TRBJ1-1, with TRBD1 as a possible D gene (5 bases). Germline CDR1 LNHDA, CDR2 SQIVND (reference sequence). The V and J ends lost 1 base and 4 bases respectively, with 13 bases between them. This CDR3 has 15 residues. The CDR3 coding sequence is TGTGCCAGTAGTATAGTAAGAGGGGCGGGCACTGAAGCTTTCTTT. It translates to CASSIVRGAGTEAFF.

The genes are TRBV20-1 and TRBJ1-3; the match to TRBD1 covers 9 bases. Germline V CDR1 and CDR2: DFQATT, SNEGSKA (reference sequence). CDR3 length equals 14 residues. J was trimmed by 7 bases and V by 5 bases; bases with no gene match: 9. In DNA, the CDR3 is TGCAGTGCTTTACTCCCGACAGGGGGGAACACCATATATTTT. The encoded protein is CSALLPTGGNTIYF.

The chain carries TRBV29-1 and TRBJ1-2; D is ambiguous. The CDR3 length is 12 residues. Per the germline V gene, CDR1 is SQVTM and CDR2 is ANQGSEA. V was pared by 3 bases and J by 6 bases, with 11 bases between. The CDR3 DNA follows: TGCAGCGTTGACTCGGGGATAAATGGCTACACCTTC. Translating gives CSVDSGINGYTF.

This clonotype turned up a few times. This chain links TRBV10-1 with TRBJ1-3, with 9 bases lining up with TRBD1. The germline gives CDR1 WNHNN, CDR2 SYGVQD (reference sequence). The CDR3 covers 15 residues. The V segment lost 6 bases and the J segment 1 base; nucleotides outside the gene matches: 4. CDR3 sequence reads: CASRADRGSGNTIYF. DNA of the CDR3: TGCGCCAGCAGAGCGGACAGGGGATCTGGAAACACCATATATTTT.

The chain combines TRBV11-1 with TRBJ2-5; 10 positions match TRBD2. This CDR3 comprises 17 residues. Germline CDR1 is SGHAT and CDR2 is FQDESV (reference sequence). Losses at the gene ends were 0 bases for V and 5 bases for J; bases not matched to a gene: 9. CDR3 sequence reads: CASSLALVAGGAETQYF. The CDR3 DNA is TGTGCCAGCAGCTTAGCGTTGGTAGCGGGAGGAGCGGAGACCCAGTACTTC.

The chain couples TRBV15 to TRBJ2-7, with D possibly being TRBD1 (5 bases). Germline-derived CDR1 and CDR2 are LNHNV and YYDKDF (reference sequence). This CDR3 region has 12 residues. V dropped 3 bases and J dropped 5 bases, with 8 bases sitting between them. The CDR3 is CATSRVRDEQYF. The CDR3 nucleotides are TGTGCCACCAGCAGGGTCAGGGACGAGCAGTACTTC.

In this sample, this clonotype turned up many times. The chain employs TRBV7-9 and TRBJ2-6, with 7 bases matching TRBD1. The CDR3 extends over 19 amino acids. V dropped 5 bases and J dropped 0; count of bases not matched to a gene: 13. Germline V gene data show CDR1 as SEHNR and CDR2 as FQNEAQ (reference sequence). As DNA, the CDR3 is TGTGCCAGCAGCAAAGTTACGTACAGGGGACACTCTGGGGCCAACGTCCTGACTTTC. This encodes CASSKVTYRGHSGANVLTF. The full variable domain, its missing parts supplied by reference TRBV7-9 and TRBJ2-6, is DTGVSQNPRHKITKRGQNVTFRCDPISEHNRLYWYRQTLGQGPEFLTYFQNEAQLEKSRLLSDRFSAERPKGSFSTLEIQRTEQGDSAMYLCASSKVTYRGHSGANVLTFGAGSRLTVL.

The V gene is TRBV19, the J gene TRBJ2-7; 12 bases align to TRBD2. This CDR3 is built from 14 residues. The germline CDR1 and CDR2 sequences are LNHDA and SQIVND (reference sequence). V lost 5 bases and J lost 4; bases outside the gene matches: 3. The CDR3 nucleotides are TGTGCCAGTAGTCGACTAGCGGGGGAGTACGAGCAGTACTTC. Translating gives CASSRLAGEYEQYF.

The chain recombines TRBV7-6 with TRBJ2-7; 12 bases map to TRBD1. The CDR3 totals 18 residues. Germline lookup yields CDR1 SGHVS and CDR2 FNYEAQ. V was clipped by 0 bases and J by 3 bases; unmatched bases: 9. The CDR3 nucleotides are TGTGCCAGCAGCTTAGCCCCTCCCGGGACAGGGGGCGGCTACGAGCAGTACTTC. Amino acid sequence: CASSLAPPGTGGGYEQYF.

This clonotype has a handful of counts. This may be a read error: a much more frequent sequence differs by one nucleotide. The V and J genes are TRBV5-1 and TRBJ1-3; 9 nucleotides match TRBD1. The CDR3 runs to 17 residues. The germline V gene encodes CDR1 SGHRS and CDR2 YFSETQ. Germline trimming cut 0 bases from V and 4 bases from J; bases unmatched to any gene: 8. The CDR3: CASSLAPPGQGGNTIYF. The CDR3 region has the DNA TGCGCCAGCAGCTTGGCTCCACCGGGACAGGGCGGAAACACCATATATTTT.

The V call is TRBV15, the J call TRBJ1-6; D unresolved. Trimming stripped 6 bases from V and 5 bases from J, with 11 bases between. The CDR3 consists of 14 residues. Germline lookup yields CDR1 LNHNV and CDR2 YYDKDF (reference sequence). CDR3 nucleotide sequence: TGTGCCACCAGACGGACGGCCCATAATTCACCCCTCCACTTT. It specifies CATRRTAHNSPLHF.

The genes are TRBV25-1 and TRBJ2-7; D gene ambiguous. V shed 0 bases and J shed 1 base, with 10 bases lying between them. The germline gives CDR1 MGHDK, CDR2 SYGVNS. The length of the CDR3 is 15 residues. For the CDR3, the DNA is TGTGCCAGCAGTGAATATAAGGTTGGATCCTACGAGCAGTACTTC. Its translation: CASSEYKVGSYEQYF.

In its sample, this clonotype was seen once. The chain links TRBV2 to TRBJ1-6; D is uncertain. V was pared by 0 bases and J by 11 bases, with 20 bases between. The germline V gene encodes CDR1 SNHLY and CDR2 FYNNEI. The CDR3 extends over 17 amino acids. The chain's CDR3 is CASSEAGSSNSFAPLHF. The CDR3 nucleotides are TGTGCCAGCAGTGAAGCGGGGAGCAGTAATTCTTTCGCACCCCTCCACTTT.

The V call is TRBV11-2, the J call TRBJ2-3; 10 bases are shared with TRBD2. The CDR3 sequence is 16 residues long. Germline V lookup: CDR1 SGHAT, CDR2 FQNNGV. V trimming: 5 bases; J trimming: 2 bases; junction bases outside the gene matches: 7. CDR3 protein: CASSERLAGITDTQYF. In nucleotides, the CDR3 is TGTGCCAGCAGCGAGAGACTAGCGGGCATCACAGATACGCAGTATTTT.

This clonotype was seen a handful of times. The CDR3 DNA is TGTGCCAGCAGCACGGGACAGGGCGCTAACTATGGCTACACCTTC. Residues: CASSTGQGANYGYTF. This chain connects TRBV11-1 to TRBJ1-2; 9 bases agree with TRBD1. CDR3 length equals 15 residues. Germline CDR1 and CDR2: SGHAT and FQDESV (reference sequence). V lost 5 bases to trimming and J lost 0 bases; unmatched junction nucleotides: 4.

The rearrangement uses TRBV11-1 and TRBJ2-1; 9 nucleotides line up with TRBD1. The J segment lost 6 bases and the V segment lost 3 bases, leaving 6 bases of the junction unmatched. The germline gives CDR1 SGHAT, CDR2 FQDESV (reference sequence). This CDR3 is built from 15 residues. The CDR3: CASSFPGQGGNEQFF. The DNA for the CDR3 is TGTGCCAGCAGCTTTCCGGGACAGGGTGGCAATGAGCAGTTCTTC.

The CDR3 here is CASSLVLASQETQYF. CDR3 DNA: TGTGCCAGCAGCTTAGTACTAGCATCCCAAGAGACCCAGTACTTC. The chain employs TRBV7-2 and TRBJ2-5; perhaps TRBD2 as D (6 bases). Germline V lookup: CDR1 SGHTA, CDR2 FQGNSA. CDR3 size: 15 residues. V was cut by 1 base and J by 1 base, with 10 bases left in between. Variable domain in full (rest from reference TRBV7-2 and TRBJ2-5): GAGVSQSPSNKVTEKGKDVELRCDPISGHTALYWYRQSLGQGLEFLIYFQGNSAPDKSGLPSDRFSAERTGGSVSTLTIQRTQQEDSAVYLCASSLVLASQETQYFGPGTRLLVL.

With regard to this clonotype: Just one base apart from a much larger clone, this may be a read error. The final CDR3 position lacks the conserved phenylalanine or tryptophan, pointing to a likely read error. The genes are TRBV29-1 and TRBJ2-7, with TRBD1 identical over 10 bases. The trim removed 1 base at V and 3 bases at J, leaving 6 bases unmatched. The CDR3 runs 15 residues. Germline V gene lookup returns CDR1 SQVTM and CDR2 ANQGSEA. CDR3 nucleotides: TGCAGCGTTGAAGTTTCCTGGACAGGGGGCTACGAGCAGTACCTC. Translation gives CSVEVSWTGGYEQYL.

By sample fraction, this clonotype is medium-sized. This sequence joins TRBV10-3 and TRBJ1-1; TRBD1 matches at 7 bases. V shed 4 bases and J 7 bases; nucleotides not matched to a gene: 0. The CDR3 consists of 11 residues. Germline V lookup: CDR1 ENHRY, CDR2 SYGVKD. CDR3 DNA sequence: TGTGCCATCAGTGGGACAGGTGAAGCTTTCTTT. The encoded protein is CAISGTGEAFF.

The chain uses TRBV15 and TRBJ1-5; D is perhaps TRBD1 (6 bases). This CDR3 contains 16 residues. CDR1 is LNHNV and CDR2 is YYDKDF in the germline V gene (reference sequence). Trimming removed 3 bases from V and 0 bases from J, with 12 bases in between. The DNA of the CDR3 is TGTGCCACCAGCAGGGGGGCCCCGTTTAGCAATCAGCCCCAGCATTTT. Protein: CATSRGAPFSNQPQHF.

The CDR3 here is CASSISGGNQPQHF. The DNA for the CDR3 is TGTGCCAGTAGTATCTCAGGGGGGAATCAGCCCCAGCATTTT. J is TRBJ1-5 and V is TRBV19, with 7 bases identical to TRBD1. The CDR3 covers 14 residues. With V trimmed by 3 bases and J by 4 bases, 3 bases remained unmatched. Germline V CDR1 and CDR2: LNHDA, SQIVND (reference sequence).

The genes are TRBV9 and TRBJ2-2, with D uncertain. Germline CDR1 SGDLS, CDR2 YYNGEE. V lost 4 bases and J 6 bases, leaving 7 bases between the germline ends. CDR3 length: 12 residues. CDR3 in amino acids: CASSLSAGELFF. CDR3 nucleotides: TGTGCCAGCAGCCTGAGCGCCGGGGAGCTGTTTTTT.

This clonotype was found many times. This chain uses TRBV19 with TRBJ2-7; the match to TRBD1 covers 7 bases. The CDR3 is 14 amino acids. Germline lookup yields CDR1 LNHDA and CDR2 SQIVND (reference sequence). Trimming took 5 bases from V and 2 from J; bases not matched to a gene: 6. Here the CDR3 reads CASSFSGTAYEQYF. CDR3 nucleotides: TGTGCCAGTAGTTTCTCCGGGACAGCCTACGAGCAGTACTTC.